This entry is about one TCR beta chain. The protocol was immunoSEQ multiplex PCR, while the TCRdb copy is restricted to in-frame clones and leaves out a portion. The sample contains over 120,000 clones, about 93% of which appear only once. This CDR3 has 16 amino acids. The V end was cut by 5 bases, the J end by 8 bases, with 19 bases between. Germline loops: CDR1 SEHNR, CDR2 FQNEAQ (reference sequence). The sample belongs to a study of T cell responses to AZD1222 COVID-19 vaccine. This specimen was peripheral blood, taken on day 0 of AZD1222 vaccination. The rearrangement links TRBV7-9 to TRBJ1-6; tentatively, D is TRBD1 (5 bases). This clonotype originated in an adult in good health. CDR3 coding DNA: TGTGCCAGCAGCCCAAGCGGGGCTAATCGGGATTCACCCCTCCACTTT. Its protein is CASSPSGANRDSPLHF.